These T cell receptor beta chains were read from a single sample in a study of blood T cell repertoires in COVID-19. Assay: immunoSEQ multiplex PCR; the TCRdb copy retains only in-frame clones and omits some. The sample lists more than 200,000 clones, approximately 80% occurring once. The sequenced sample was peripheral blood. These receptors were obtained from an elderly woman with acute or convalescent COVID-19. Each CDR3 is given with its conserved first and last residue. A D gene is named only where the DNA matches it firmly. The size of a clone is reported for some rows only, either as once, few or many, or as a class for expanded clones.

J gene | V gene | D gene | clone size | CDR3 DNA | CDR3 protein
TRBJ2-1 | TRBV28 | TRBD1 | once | TGTGCCAGCAGTTCCGGACAGGGGGACAATGAGCAGTTCTTC | CASSSGQGDNEQFF
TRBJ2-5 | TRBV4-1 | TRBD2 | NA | TGCGCCAGCAGCCAAGCCGGACTAGAAGAGACCCAGTACTTC | CASSQAGLEETQYF
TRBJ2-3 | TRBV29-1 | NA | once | TGCAGCGTTGACCGGGTCACAGATACGCAGTATTTT | CSVDRVTDTQYF
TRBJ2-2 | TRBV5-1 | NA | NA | TGCGCCAGCAGCTTAACGGACAAGAACACCGGGGAGCTGTTTTTT | CASSLTDKNTGELFF
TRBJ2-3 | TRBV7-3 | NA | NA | TGTGCCAGCAGCTTAATGGCGGGATCCACAGATACGCAGTATTTT | CASSLMAGSTDTQYF
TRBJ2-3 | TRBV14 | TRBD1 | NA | TGTGCCAGCAGCCAGGTGGGGACAGGGGTATCCGATACGCAGTATTTT | CASSQVGTGVSDTQYF
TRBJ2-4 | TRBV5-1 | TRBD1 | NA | TGCGCCAGCAGCCCGCGCACAGGGGATGGGGCCAAAAACATTCAGTACTTC | CASSPRTGDGAKNIQYF
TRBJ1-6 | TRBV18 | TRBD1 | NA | TGTGCCAGCTCACAGACAGGGGGCGAGTCACCCCTCCACTTT | CASSQTGGESPLHF
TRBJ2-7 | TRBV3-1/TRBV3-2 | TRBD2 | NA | TGTGCCAGCGGATCTAGCGGGAGGGCCGGGTCCCACGAGCAGTACTTC | CASGSSGRAGSHEQYF
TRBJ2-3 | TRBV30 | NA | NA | TGTGCCTGGGGTGAGGCTATAGATACGCAGTATTTT | CAWGEAIDTQYF
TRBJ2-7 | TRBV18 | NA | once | TGTGCCAGCTCACCATCGAGACAGGAATCCTACGAGCAGTACTTC | CASSPSRQESYEQYF
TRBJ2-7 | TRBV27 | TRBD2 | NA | TGTGCCAGCAGAAGAAAGACCGGGACTAGCGGGACCTACGAGCAGTACTTC | CASRRKTGTSGTYEQYF
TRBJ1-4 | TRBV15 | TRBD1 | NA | TGTGCCACCAGCAGACAGGGGGCAGGAGATGAAAAACTGTTTTTT | CATSRQGAGDEKLFF
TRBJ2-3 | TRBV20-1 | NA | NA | TGCAGTGCTAGTCTCCCGGGACTCACAGATACGCAGTATTTT | CSASLPGLTDTQYF
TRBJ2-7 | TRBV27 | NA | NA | TGTGCCAGCAGTTTAGCCCCAAATACAGGGTACGAGCAGTACTTC | CASSLAPNTGYEQYF
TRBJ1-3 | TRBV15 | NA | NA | TGTGCCACCAGCAGAAAGATCCGAGGACTTCACACCATATATTTT | CATSRKIRGLHTIYF
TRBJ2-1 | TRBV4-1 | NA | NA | TGCGCCAGCAGCCAAGATGGTGGAACGGGAGTAGTCTACAATGAGCAGTTCTTC | CASSQDGGTGVVYNEQFF
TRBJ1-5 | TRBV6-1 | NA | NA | TGTGCCAGCAGTGATCCGGGACACTTTAGCAATCAGCCCCAGCATTTT | CASSDPGHFSNQPQHF
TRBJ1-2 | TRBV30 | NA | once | TGTGCTTCAAGGGACGGGGAGGAGGATTATGGCTACACCTTC | CASRDGEEDYGYTF
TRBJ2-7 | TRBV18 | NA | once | TGTGCCAGCTCACCGGGCAGCTCCTACGAGCAGTACTTC | CASSPGSSYEQYF
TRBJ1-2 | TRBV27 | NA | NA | TGTGCCAGCACCGACTATTCCCGGGCGGAGTCGACTACCTATGGCTACACCTTC | CASTDYSRAESTTYGYTF
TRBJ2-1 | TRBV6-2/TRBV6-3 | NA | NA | TGTGCCAGCAGCTTTAGGGGTCTAGCGCTAAGAGAGCAGTTCTTC | CASSFRGLALREQFF
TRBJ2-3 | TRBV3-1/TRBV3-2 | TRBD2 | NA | TGTGCCAGCAGCCAAGAAGCGGGGCCCGTTCTCACGCAGTATTTT | CASSQEAGPVLTQYF
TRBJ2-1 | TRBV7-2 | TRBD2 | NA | TGTGCCAGCAGTTCCCCCGGGACTAGCGGCTACAATGAGCAGTTCTTC | CASSSPGTSGYNEQFF
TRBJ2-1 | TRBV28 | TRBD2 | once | TGTGCCAGCAGTTTTCAAGGGACTAGCGGGATGAATGAGCAGTTCTTC | CASSFQGTSGMNEQFF
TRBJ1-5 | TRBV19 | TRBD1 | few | TGTGCCAGTAGCTCCCGCCGGGACAGGGGGCAATATAGCAATCAGCCCCAGCATTTT | CASSSRRDRGQYSNQPQHF
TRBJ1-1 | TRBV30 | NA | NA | TGTGCCTGGAGTGTTTGGGACTTGGCGACTGAAGCTTTCTTT | CAWSVWDLATEAFF
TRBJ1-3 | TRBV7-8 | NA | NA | TGTGCCAGCAGCCGTACAACAGCCTACTCTGGAAACACCATATATTTT | CASSRTTAYSGNTIYF
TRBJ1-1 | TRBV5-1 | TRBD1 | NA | TGCGCCAGCAGCACGGGACAGGGGGCGCGCACTGAAGCTTTCTTT | CASSTGQGARTEAFF
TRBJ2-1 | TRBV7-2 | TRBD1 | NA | TGTGCCAGCAGCTTAGAGGGGGCTCCACCCTACAATGAGCAGTTCTTC | CASSLEGAPPYNEQFF
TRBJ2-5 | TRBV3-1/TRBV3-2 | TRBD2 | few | TGTGCCAGCAGCCAAGGCCAGCGGGGGCAAGAGACCCAGTACTTC | CASSQGQRGQETQYF
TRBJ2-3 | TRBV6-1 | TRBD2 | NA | TGTGCCAGCAGTGAAGTGGGGACTAGCGGGGGCCCAGCGTATTTT | CASSEVGTSGGPAYF
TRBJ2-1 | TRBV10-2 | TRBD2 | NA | TGCCCCAGCAGACACGCCTCCGTTGCCTCGGTTCGAGGGCGGGGGGTAAACAATGAGCAGTTCTTC | CPSRHASVASVRGRGVNNEQFF
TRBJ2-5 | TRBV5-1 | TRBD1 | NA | TGCGCCAGCAGCTTAACCGGGACAGGGGGCGAAGAGACCCAGTACTTC | CASSLTGTGGEETQYF
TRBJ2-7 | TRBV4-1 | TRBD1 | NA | TGCGCCAGCAGCCAGGCCCGGGACAGGGGCTCCTACGAGCAGTACTTC | CASSQARDRGSYEQYF
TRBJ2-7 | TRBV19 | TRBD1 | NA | TGTGCCAGTAGTATAGATAGGACAGGGTCCTACGAGCAGTACTTC | CASSIDRTGSYEQYF
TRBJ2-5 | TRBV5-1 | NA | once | TGCGCCAGCCCATTAGAACAGGGAAGGGCGGAGACCCAGTACTTC | CASPLEQGRAETQYF
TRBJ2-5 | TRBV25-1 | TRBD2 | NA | TGTGCCAGCAGTGCTTGGGGGGGATCAGGCCGCGAGACCCAGTACTTC | CASSAWGGSGRETQYF
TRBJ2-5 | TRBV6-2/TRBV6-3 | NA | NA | TGTGCCAGCAGTTCCCTTCTAGCTGGAGAGACCCAGTACTTC | CASSSLLAGETQYF
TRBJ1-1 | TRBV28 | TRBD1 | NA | TGTGCCAGCAGTTTTGGGGCACGTCGACAGGGTCGTTTGAACACTGAAGCTTTCTTT | CASSFGARRQGRLNTEAFF
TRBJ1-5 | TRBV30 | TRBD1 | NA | TGTGCCTGGAGTCCGGGACAGTACAATCAGCCCCAGCATTTT | CAWSPGQYNQPQHF
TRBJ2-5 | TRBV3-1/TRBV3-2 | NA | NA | TGTGCCAGCAGCCGCGTAGCGGTCCCAAGTGGGACCCAGTACTTC | CASSRVAVPSGTQYF
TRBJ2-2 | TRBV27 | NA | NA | TGTGCCAGCAGTTTACTGGCGGCCGGGGAGCTGTTTTTT | CASSLLAAGELFF
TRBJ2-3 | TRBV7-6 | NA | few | TGTGCCAGCAGCCCAAAAGGGGGGGTGGCAGATACGCAGTATTTT | CASSPKGGVADTQYF
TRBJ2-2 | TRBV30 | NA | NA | TGTGCCTGGAGTCAGTTGGCCGGGGAGCTGTTTTTT | CAWSQLAGELFF
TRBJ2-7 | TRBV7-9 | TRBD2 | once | TGTGCCAGCAGCCCGAGCGGGGGGGCCTCTCGAGAGCAGTACTTC | CASSPSGGASREQYF
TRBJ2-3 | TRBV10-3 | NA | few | TGTGCCATCAGTGAACTAGGTGCAGATACGCAGTATTTT | CAISELGADTQYF
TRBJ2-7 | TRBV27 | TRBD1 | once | TGTGCCAGCAGTCGGGACAGGGAATACGAGCAGTACTTC | CASSRDREYEQYF
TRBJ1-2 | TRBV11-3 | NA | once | TGTGCCAGCAGCTTAGATCTAGACCGGAGTACCTTC | CASSLDLDRSTF
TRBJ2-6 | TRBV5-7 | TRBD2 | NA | TGTGCCAGCAGCTTGATACCGGGACTAGCGGACTCTGGGGCCAACGTCCTGACTTTC | CASSLIPGLADSGANVLTF
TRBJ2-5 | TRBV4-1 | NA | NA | TGCGCCAGCCAACAGGGACTAACAGCTTTCCAGACCCAGTACTTC | CASQQGLTAFQTQYF
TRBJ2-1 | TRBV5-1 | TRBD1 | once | TGCGCCAGCAGCACCGGGACAGGGGGACACAATGAGCAGTTCTTC | CASSTGTGGHNEQFF
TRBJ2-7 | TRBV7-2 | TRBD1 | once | TGTGCCAGCAGCTCATCCGGGACAGTTCCCTACGAGCAGTACTTC | CASSSSGTVPYEQYF
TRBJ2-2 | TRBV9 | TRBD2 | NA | TGTGCCAGCAGCGTGACTAGCGGGACCACCGGGGAGCTGTTTTTT | CASSVTSGTTGELFF
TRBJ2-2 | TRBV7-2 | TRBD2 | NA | TGTGCCAGCATCCCGGGACTAGCAACCGGGGAGCTGTTTTTT | CASIPGLATGELFF
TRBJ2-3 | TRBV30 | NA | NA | TGTGCCTGGGGATCTGGCACAGATACGCAGTATTTT | CAWGSGTDTQYF
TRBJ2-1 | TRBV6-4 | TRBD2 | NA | TGTGCCAGCAGCTCTAGCGGGGGGGCCGTCTACAATGAGCAGTTCTTC | CASSSSGGAVYNEQFF
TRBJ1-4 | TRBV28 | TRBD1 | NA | TGTGCCAGCAGTTGGACTACAGGGGTAACCGGCTCTTTAAGGGGACTGTTTTTT | CASSWTTGVTGSLRGLFF
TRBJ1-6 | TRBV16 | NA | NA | TGTGCCAGCATCTCATCCACGGTGGTGCGGTCACCCCTCCACTTT | CASISSTVVRSPLHF